This T cell receptor beta chain was sequenced for a study of cytomegalovirus exposure and HLA in healthy donors. Overall study findings and caveats: In a later analysis, a missense DCLRE1C variant was linked to TCR beta V- and J-gene trimming.

The CDR3 length is 13 residues. The V and J ends lost 2 bases and 5 bases respectively, with 7 bases between them. Germline V gene lookup returns CDR1 SGHNT and CDR2 YYREEE (reference sequence). The PCR made use of 60 Vbeta and 13 Jbeta primers. TCRdb's copy holds only in-frame clones and misses some; the assay was immunoSEQ multiplex PCR. The ten most abundant clones cover over 1.5% of a sample with some 130,000 clones. A word on this clone: Its antigen is unknown.

The source of this sequence is a woman between 40 and 55 years old in good health and CMV-seropositive. Source material: PBMCs. This chain links TRBV5-4 with TRBJ2-2; D unclear. The CDR3, as DNA: TGTGCCAGCAGCTTCTCCGGGACCGGGGAGCTGTTTTTT. Amino acids: CASSFSGTGELFF.